This T cell receptor (beta chain) was observed in a study of cytomegalovirus exposure and HLA in healthy donors. V lost 0 bases to trimming and J lost 0 bases, with 5 bases between them. The length of the CDR3 is 14 residues. The germline V gene encodes CDR1 LGHNA and CDR2 YNFKEQ. Study-level findings and limits: The presence/absence work took it that sequencing depth was about the same across donors. Sequencing likely produced, as an artifact, a cluster of highly shared sequence variants.

The primer mix had 60 Vbeta and 13 Jbeta primers. Method: immunoSEQ multiplex PCR; TCRdb's copy keeps in-frame clones and lacks some. The sample consists of fewer than 110,000 clones, about 85% of them appearing once. This clone has only one observation. As yet, its antigen is unknown. The sample taken for sequencing was PBMCs. This sequence originates from a man aged 25-45 years in good health and CMV-seronegative. V usage is TRBV4-2 and J usage is TRBJ1-1; D unresolved. The CDR3 coding sequence is TGTGCCAGCAGCCAAGATAGAGTGAACACTGAAGCTTTCTTT. Protein: CASSQDRVNTEAFF.